Listed below are T cell receptor beta chains from one sample, sequenced in a study of PD-1 blockade in classical Hodgkin lymphoma. The method was immunoSEQ multiplex PCR; TCRdb's version includes in-frame clones alone and lacks a portion of them. The sample records about 100,000 clones, 70% to 90% being singletons. The sequencing here drew on peripheral blood mononuclear cells (PBMCs), taken before the second cycle of nivolumab. Every receptor here comes from a human donor with classical Hodgkin lymphoma. Each CDR3 is given with its conserved first and last residue. D genes are given only for firm matches. Rows give clone size only sometimes, using once, few, many, or a class for an expanded clone.

DNA: TGTGCCAGCAGCCCCCATTTGGGACAGGGATATGGCTACACCTTC
CDR3: CASSPHLGQGYGYTF
size: .
J: TRBJ1-2
V: TRBV7-2
D: TRBD1
length: 15

DNA: TGTGCCAGCAGCTCTCCGGGTGCTGAAGCTTTCTTT
CDR3: CASSSPGAEAFF
size: .
J: TRBJ1-1
V: TRBV7-9
D: .
length: 12

DNA: TGTGCCAGCTCCACCGGGCCGGCGAACACTGAAGCTTTCTTT
CDR3: CASSTGPANTEAFF
size: .
J: TRBJ1-1
V: TRBV2
D: .
length: 14

DNA: TGCAGCGTTGTAAGCACAGATACGCAGTATTTT
CDR3: CSVVSTDTQYF
size: once
J: TRBJ2-3
V: TRBV29-1
D: .
length: 11

DNA: TGTGCCAGCAGCCCAAACGGGCCGTACGAGCAGTACTTC
CDR3: CASSPNGPYEQYF
size: .
J: TRBJ2-7
V: TRBV4-2
D: .
length: 13

DNA: TGTGCCAGCAGTGCCCCGGGACAGGGGGCATACGAGCAGTACTTC
CDR3: CASSAPGQGAYEQYF
size: .
J: TRBJ2-7
V: TRBV6-1
D: TRBD1
length: 15

DNA: TGTGCCAGCAGTTTACGAGCGGGAGGGCCCGAGCAGTACTTC
CDR3: CASSLRAGGPEQYF
size: .
J: TRBJ2-7
V: TRBV27
D: TRBD2
length: 14

DNA: TGTGCCAGCAGTGAGGAGGATATTAATCAGCCCCAGCATTTT
CDR3: CASSEEDINQPQHF
size: few
J: TRBJ1-5
V: TRBV25-1
D: .
length: 14

DNA: TGTGCCAGCTCATCGGCCGGGACAGGGGTCGGAAACACCATATATTTT
CDR3: CASSSAGTGVGNTIYF
size: .
J: TRBJ1-3
V: TRBV18
D: TRBD1
length: 16

DNA: TGTGCCAGCAGTGAGGGGAAAGGGGGCTCCTACGAGCAGTACTTC
CDR3: CASSEGKGGSYEQYF
size: few
J: TRBJ2-7
V: TRBV6-1
D: .
length: 15

DNA: TGTGCCAGCAGCTTCGGGGGCTCTGGGGCCAACGTCCTGACTTTC
CDR3: CASSFGGSGANVLTF
size: .
J: TRBJ2-6
V: TRBV11-3
D: .
length: 15

DNA: TGCGCCAGCAGCCCCTCGGCCGAGGCCTATGGCTACACCTTC
CDR3: CASSPSAEAYGYTF
size: .
J: TRBJ1-2
V: TRBV4-1
D: .
length: 14

DNA: TGTGCCTGGAGTAAACTACAAGAGACCCAGTACTTC
CDR3: CAWSKLQETQYF
size: .
J: TRBJ2-5
V: TRBV30
D: .
length: 12

DNA: TGTGCCAGCAGCCCGGGACTAGCGGGAGGAGATACGCAGTATTTT
CDR3: CASSPGLAGGDTQYF
size: .
J: TRBJ2-3
V: TRBV27
D: TRBD2
length: 15

DNA: TGTGCCAGCAGCTCGACAGGGAATTACTACGAGCAGTACTTC
CDR3: CASSSTGNYYEQYF
size: few
J: TRBJ2-7
V: TRBV7-9
D: TRBD1
length: 14

DNA: TGTGCCTGGACACGACTAGAGGTTGGTGAGCAGTTCTTC
CDR3: CAWTRLEVGEQFF
size: .
J: TRBJ2-1
V: TRBV30
D: .
length: 13

DNA: TGTGCCAGCAGTGAAGACAGTCCTAACTATGGCTACACCTTC
CDR3: CASSEDSPNYGYTF
size: .
J: TRBJ1-2
V: TRBV2
D: .
length: 14

DNA: TGTGCCAGCAGTTTAGCGGCAGGTGGAGGGACTGAAGCTTTCTTT
CDR3: CASSLAAGGGTEAFF
size: once
J: TRBJ1-1
V: TRBV27
D: .
length: 15

DNA: TGTGCCAGCAGCAGCGCCCAAGTCAACTATGGCTACACCTTC
CDR3: CASSSAQVNYGYTF
size: once
J: TRBJ1-2
V: TRBV7-2
D: .
length: 14

DNA: TGCAGCGTTGATGGCGGACTAGCGGGAGGGTACGAGCAGTACTTC
CDR3: CSVDGGLAGGYEQYF
size: .
J: TRBJ2-7
V: TRBV29-1
D: TRBD2
length: 15

DNA: TGTGCCACCACCCCCATTCGGGGGCTGCGGTATTTT
CDR3: CATTPIRGLRYF
size: .
J: TRBJ2-3
V: TRBV28
D: .
length: 12

DNA: TGTGCCAGCAGTCTGGAATATGAGCAGTTCTTC
CDR3: CASSLEYEQFF
size: .
J: TRBJ2-1
V: TRBV2
D: .
length: 11

DNA: TGTGCCAGCAGCCCGCTGGGAGCGCACTATGGCTACACCTTC
CDR3: CASSPLGAHYGYTF
size: .
J: TRBJ1-2
V: TRBV13
D: .
length: 14

DNA: TGTGCCAGCAGCCCTGGGGTTAACACCATATATTTT
CDR3: CASSPGVNTIYF
size: .
J: TRBJ1-3
V: TRBV28
D: .
length: 12

DNA: TGTGCCAGCAGCGAGGGACACGCACTAACGGGGGGCATTCAGTACTTC
CDR3: CASSEGHALTGGIQYF
size: .
J: TRBJ2-4
V: TRBV2
D: .
length: 16

DNA: TGTGCCAGCAGTTTGGGACCCCGTGAAGGAAACAAAAACATTCAGTACTTC
CDR3: CASSLGPREGNKNIQYF
size: .
J: TRBJ2-4
V: TRBV28
D: .
length: 17

DNA: TGCGCCAGCAGCTTGGAGGTGGGACACGATGAGCAGTTCTTC
CDR3: CASSLEVGHDEQFF
size: .
J: TRBJ2-1
V: TRBV5-1
D: .
length: 14

DNA: TGCGCCAGCAGCCCCCTCTCCGGGACAGGGGGCGCCGGGGAGCTGTTTTTT
CDR3: CASSPLSGTGGAGELFF
size: .
J: TRBJ2-2
V: TRBV4-1
D: TRBD1
length: 17

DNA: TGTGCCAGCAGTCGAATTACTGGAAACACCATATATTTT
CDR3: CASSRITGNTIYF
size: .
J: TRBJ1-3
V: TRBV6-5
D: .
length: 13

DNA: TGTGCCAGTAGTATTAGTTCGGTGAATGAGCAGTTCTTC
CDR3: CASSISSVNEQFF
size: .
J: TRBJ2-1
V: TRBV19
D: .
length: 13

DNA: TGTGCCAGCAGCCATTCGACAGGGTTCTACGAGCAGTACTTC
CDR3: CASSHSTGFYEQYF
size: .
J: TRBJ2-7
V: TRBV7-9
D: TRBD1
length: 14

DNA: TGTGCCAGTAGTAGATATAACGGGGGTACTGAAGCTTTCTTT
CDR3: CASSRYNGGTEAFF
size: .
J: TRBJ1-1
V: TRBV19
D: .
length: 14

DNA: TGCGCCAGCAGCCATGACGGGACTGCCATGCAGTACTTC
CDR3: CASSHDGTAMQYF
size: .
J: TRBJ2-7
V: TRBV4-1
D: .
length: 13

DNA: TGTGCCAGCAGTTACAAACAGGGGGCGACGGGCCCCGGGCATTTT
CDR3: CASSYKQGATGPGHF
size: .
J: TRBJ1-5
V: TRBV6-5
D: TRBD1
length: 15

DNA: TGCGCCAGCACAGGACTAGCGTTTTACAATGAGCAGTTCTTC
CDR3: CASTGLAFYNEQFF
size: .
J: TRBJ2-1
V: TRBV10-2
D: TRBD2
length: 14

DNA: TGTGCCAGCAGTCCGGGCTGGCTTGCTGGGCAGTACTTC
CDR3: CASSPGWLAGQYF
size: .
J: TRBJ2-7
V: TRBV6-5
D: .
length: 13

DNA: TGTGCCAGCAGCCAATCGGACAGCTTCTATGGCTACACCTTC
CDR3: CASSQSDSFYGYTF
size: .
J: TRBJ1-2
V: TRBV14
D: .
length: 14

DNA: TGCGCCAGCAGCCAAGGAACAGGGCTTTGGGTCTACGAGCAGTACTTC
CDR3: CASSQGTGLWVYEQYF
size: .
J: TRBJ2-7
V: TRBV4-1
D: .
length: 16

DNA: TGTGCCAGCAGTGACTCGATTCCTGGACAGGGGGTCGGTGAGCAGTTCTTC
CDR3: CASSDSIPGQGVGEQFF
size: .
J: TRBJ2-1
V: TRBV6-4
D: TRBD1
length: 17

DNA: TGCACCAGCTCAAGGACTAGCGGGCGGAATGAGCAGTTCTTC
CDR3: CTSSRTSGRNEQFF
size: .
J: TRBJ2-1
V: TRBV1
D: .
length: 14

DNA: TGTGCCAGCAGTGAAGAACTCTCAGCCGCTGCCTATGGCTACACCTTC
CDR3: CASSEELSAAAYGYTF
size: .
J: TRBJ1-2
V: TRBV6-1
D: .
length: 16

DNA: TGTGCCAGCAGCGCAGCAAGTTACTCTAACTATGGCTACACCTTC
CDR3: CASSAASYSNYGYTF
size: .
J: TRBJ1-2
V: TRBV6-5
D: .
length: 15

DNA: TGTGCCAGTAGTATTTGGACTGAAGCTTTCTTT
CDR3: CASSIWTEAFF
size: once
J: TRBJ1-1
V: TRBV19
D: .
length: 11

DNA: TGTGCCAGCTCACCACCCATACAGTCCATCGGGGAGCTGTTTTTT
CDR3: CASSPPIQSIGELFF
size: .
J: TRBJ2-2
V: TRBV18
D: .
length: 15

DNA: TGTGCCATCAAAGGACAGGGGGCTACAGATACGCAGTATTTT
CDR3: CAIKGQGATDTQYF
size: .
J: TRBJ2-3
V: TRBV10-3
D: TRBD1
length: 14

DNA: TGTGCCAGCAGCGCCCACCGGGGGGGTGATGGCTACACCTTC
CDR3: CASSAHRGGDGYTF
size: .
J: TRBJ1-2
V: TRBV7-2
D: .
length: 14

DNA: TGCAGCGTTGCCCGGGGCGGAATGAACACTGAAGCTTTCTTT
CDR3: CSVARGGMNTEAFF
size: .
J: TRBJ1-1
V: TRBV29-1
D: .
length: 14

DNA: TGTGCCAGCAGTTACTCGATGAGTCCCAAATATTTT
CDR3: CASSYSMSPKYF
size: .
J: TRBJ1-5
V: TRBV6-6
D: .
length: 12

DNA: TGTGCCAGCAGTGAGGAAGGAACACTCCCCAATGAGCAGTTCTTC
CDR3: CASSEEGTLPNEQFF
size: .
J: TRBJ2-1
V: TRBV2
D: .
length: 15

DNA: TGTGCCAGCAGCCAAGATGTGGAAGGGCTAGCGGTGGGGAAGCAGTACTTC
CDR3: CASSQDVEGLAVGKQYF
size: .
J: TRBJ2-7
V: TRBV4-2
D: TRBD2
length: 17